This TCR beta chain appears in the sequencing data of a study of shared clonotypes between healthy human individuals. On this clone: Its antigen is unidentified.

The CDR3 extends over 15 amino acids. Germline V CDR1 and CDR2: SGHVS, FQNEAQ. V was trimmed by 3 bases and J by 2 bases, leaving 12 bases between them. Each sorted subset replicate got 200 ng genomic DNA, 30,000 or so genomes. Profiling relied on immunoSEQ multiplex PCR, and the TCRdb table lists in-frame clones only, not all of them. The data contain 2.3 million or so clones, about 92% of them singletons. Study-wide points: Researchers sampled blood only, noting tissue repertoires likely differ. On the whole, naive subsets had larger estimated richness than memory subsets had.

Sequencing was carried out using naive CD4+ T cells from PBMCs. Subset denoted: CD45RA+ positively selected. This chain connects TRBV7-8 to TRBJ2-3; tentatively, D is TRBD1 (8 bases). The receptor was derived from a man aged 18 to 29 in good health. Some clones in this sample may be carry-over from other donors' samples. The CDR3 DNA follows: TGTGCCAGCAGCTTGGACAGGGACTACACAGATACGCAGTATTTT. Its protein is CASSLDRDYTDTQYF.